Below, 29 T cell receptor beta chains from the same sample are listed, as sequenced in a study of T cell repertoires in cytomegalovirus infection. TCRdb re-analysed the reads in MiXCR, keeping a single row per CDR3 protein. The sample lists approximately 630,000 distinct CDR3 sequences; approximately 25% were seen once. Sequencing input: CD8+ T cells from PBMCs. The source of these receptors is a human donor in good health (CMV status not recorded). Some clones in this sample may be carry-over from other donors' samples.

J is TRBJ2-5 and V is TRBV10-3, with 8 bases matching TRBD1. J lost 5 bases, V lost 4 bases, and 12 bases had no gene match. Germline CDR1 and CDR2: ENHRY and SYGVKD. This CDR3 has 16 residues. CDR3 loop: CAISGEPQGADETQYF. The CDR3 DNA is TGTGCCATCAGTGGAGAACCTCAGGGGGCGGACGAGACCCAGTACTTC.

This chain links TRBV5-1 with TRBJ1-6; D uncertain. CDR3 length: 17 residues. Looked up from germline, CDR1 is SGHRS and CDR2 is YFSETQ. The V and J ends lost 4 bases and 7 bases respectively, with 21 bases between them. The CDR3 DNA reads TGCGCCAGCAGCCCCCTCCGACGGATGGACTACAATTCACCCCTCCACTTT. Translated: CASSPLRRMDYNSPLHF.

This clonotype was recorded many times. V and J are TRBV7-9 and TRBJ1-1; D perhaps matches TRBD1 (6 bases). Germline-derived CDR1 and CDR2 are SEHNR and FQNEAQ (reference sequence). V was pared by 5 bases and J by 0 bases, with 13 bases between. The CDR3 runs 15 residues. CDR3 in amino acids: CASSPQQGMNTEAFF. CDR3 DNA: TGTGCCAGCAGCCCCCAACAGGGAATGAACACTGAAGCTTTCTTT.

The gene calls are TRBV14 and TRBJ2-7; D gene uncertain. The CDR3 totals 16 residues. The germline V gene encodes CDR1 SGHDN and CDR2 FVKESK. With 0 bases removed from V and 0 bases from J, the gap between germline ends came to 12 bases. The CDR3 here is CASSQDSAVSSYEQYV. The CDR3 region has the DNA TGTGCCAGCAGCCAAGATTCGGCTGTAAGCTCCTACGAGCAGTACGTC.

The chain employs TRBV2 and TRBJ2-2; 15 positions match TRBD2. The V and J ends lost 8 bases and 4 bases, in that order; junction bases with no gene match: 5. In germline, CDR1 is SNHLY, CDR2 FYNNEI. The CDR3 sequence is 16 residues long. Here the CDR3 DNA reads TGTGCCAGCTTGGGACTAGCGGGGGGCTTCACCGGGGAGCTGTTTTTT. Protein product: CASLGLAGGFTGELFF.

Relative to its sample, this clonotype is large (0.1 to 1%). The V gene is TRBV12-3 or TRBV12-4, the J gene TRBJ2-2; D unclear. The CDR3 spans 14 residues. The ends were cut back, 6 bases at V and 3 bases at J, with 11 bases in the middle. The CDR3 coding sequence is TGTGCCAGCAGCGGTGGTGACTACACCGGGGAGCTGTTTTTT. Translating it yields CASSGGDYTGELFF.

This clonotype was found a few times. In DNA, the CDR3 is TGTGCCAGCAGCTTAGAGGGAGTTAATGAAAAACTGTTTTTT. It codes for CASSLEGVNEKLFF. This rearrangement joins TRBV5-4 to TRBJ1-4, with D unresolved. CDR3 length: 14 residues. The germline V and J ends were trimmed by 2 bases and 4 bases, with 9 bases remaining between them. Germline loops: CDR1 SGHNT, CDR2 YYREEE (reference sequence).

This clonotype showed up just a few times. The rearrangement joins TRBV5-5 to TRBJ2-2, with D tentatively TRBD2 (6 bases). The germline CDR1 and CDR2 sequences are SGHKS and YYEKEE (reference sequence). CDR3 length: 15 residues. Between the trimmed V and J ends, which lost 7 bases and 5 bases, there was a span of 18 bases. The CDR3 nucleotides are TGTGCCAGCTCCGGTAGGAGGGTTGGTACCGGGGAGCTGTTTTTT. Its protein product is CASSGRRVGTGELFF.

This clonotype has more than one count but fewer than ten. The CDR3 protein is CSVGLGDKNIQYF. The CDR3 DNA reads TGCAGCGTGGGACTGGGGGACAAAAACATTCAGTACTTC. The chain joins TRBV29-1 to TRBJ2-4; possible D gene TRBD2, 6 bases. The CDR3 length is 13 residues. V gave up 6 bases and J gave up 3 bases, with 12 bases separating them. Germline V gene sequence: CDR1 SQVTM, CDR2 ANQGSEA.

In this sample, this clonotype turned up a few times. V and J are TRBV28 and TRBJ1-6, with D uncertain. The V gene lost 8 bases and the J gene lost 9 bases, with 20 bases spanning the gap. CDR1 and CDR2 from the germline V gene are MDHEN and SYDVKM. The CDR3 spans 15 residues. CDR3: CASGWGRWKASPLHF. The CDR3 coding sequence is TGTGCCAGCGGCTGGGGAAGGTGGAAGGCTTCACCCCTCCACTTT.

V usage is TRBV29-1 and J usage is TRBJ1-2; TRBD1 might be the D (6 bases). CDR3 length: 14 amino acids. CDR1 is SQVTM and CDR2 is ANQGSEA in the germline V gene. Trimming left V 3 bases short and J 2 bases short, with 13 bases between. CDR3 bases: TGCAGCGTTGAGGGGACAACCGACAACTATGGCTACACCTTC. It yields the protein CSVEGTTDNYGYTF.

This clonotype occurred many times. This rearrangement joins TRBV7-8 to TRBJ2-3; 7 nucleotides match TRBD2. With V trimmed by 3 bases and J by 2 bases, 11 bases remained unmatched. The CDR3 is 17 residues long. Germline V gene lookup returns CDR1 SGHVS and CDR2 FQNEAQ. The CDR3: CASSFLGLYAVTDTQYF. CDR3 DNA: TGTGCCAGCAGCTTCCTGGGACTATATGCCGTCACAGATACGCAGTATTTT.

The rearrangement joins TRBV4-3 to TRBJ1-2, with 7 bases identical to TRBD1. CDR1 LGHNA and CDR2 YSLEER come from the germline V gene. Trimming cost V 0 bases and J 6 bases; bases outside gene matches: 4. The CDR3 consists of 14 residues. CDR3 loop: CASSQETGWDGYTF. In nucleotides, the CDR3 is TGCGCCAGCAGCCAAGAGACAGGGTGGGATGGCTACACCTTC.

This clonotype was observed at least ten times. This chain connects TRBV7-2 to TRBJ2-5; D perhaps matches TRBD1 (6 bases). Trimming shortened V by 0 bases and J by 1 base, and 18 bases separated the two germline ends. The CDR3 runs 18 residues. Germline-derived CDR1 and CDR2 are SGHTA and FQGNSA. CDR3 loop: CASSLAGDTKYFQETQYF. The CDR3 nucleotides are TGTGCCAGCAGCTTAGCCGGGGACACCAAGTATTTCCAAGAGACCCAGTACTTC.

This clonotype was counted a single time. The V gene is TRBV5-1, the J gene TRBJ2-1; D is uncertain. This CDR3 comprises 16 residues. The ends were cut back, 0 bases at V and 8 bases at J, with 18 bases in the middle. CDR1 SGHRS and CDR2 YFSETQ come from the germline V gene. The chain's CDR3 is CASSLVVLGSRDEQFF. CDR3 coding DNA: TGCGCCAGCAGCTTGGTAGTGTTGGGCAGTCGGGATGAGCAGTTCTTC.

The chain recombines TRBV6-5 with TRBJ2-1; D not resolved. The CDR3 length is 14 residues. Germline assignment: CDR1 MNHEY and CDR2 SVGAGI. Trimming pared 4 bases from V and 5 bases from J, leaving 12 bases between. CDR3 DNA sequence: TGTGCCAGCAGTTTCCTGGACCGAGACAATGAGCAGTTCTTC. Its protein is CASSFLDRDNEQFF.

V is TRBV29-1 and J is TRBJ2-4; 7 bases fit TRBD2. The CDR3 is 14 residues long. Germline V gene data show CDR1 as SQVTM and CDR2 as ANQGSEA. Trimming cost V 1 base and J 1 base; bases outside gene matches: 1. Written as DNA, the CDR3 is TGCAGCGTTGAAGGGGGAGGGGCCAAAAACATTCAGTACTTC. Protein product: CSVEGGGAKNIQYF.

The genes are TRBV19 and TRBJ1-2; D call uncertain. Germline V gene sequence: CDR1 LNHDA, CDR2 SQIVND (reference sequence). With 5 bases removed from V and 1 base from J, the gap between germline ends came to 20 bases. The CDR3 spans 17 residues. CDR3: CASSLTTEGVFNYGYTF. The CDR3 nucleotides are TGTGCCAGTAGTCTGACGACGGAAGGAGTCTTTAACTATGGCTACACCTTC.

The chain recombines TRBV2 with TRBJ1-2; D is uncertain. The germline V gene encodes CDR1 SNHLY and CDR2 FYNNEI. Between the trimmed V and J ends, which lost 6 bases and 4 bases, there was a span of 9 bases. This CDR3 is 12 amino acids long. The CDR3 sequence is CASRTKSYGYTF. CDR3 DNA: TGTGCCAGCAGGACGAAATCCTATGGCTACACCTTC.

This clonotype was picked up many times. V gene TRBV28 combines with J gene TRBJ2-3, with 10 nucleotides matching TRBD1. Looked up from germline, CDR1 is MDHEN and CDR2 is SYDVKM. With 8 bases clipped from V and 5 bases from J, the junction kept 7 bases outside the gene matches. The CDR3 totals 14 residues. This CDR3 reads CASHRQGAKDTQYF. The CDR3 nucleotides read TGTGCCAGCCACAGACAGGGGGCAAAAGATACGCAGTATTTT.

The rearrangement joins TRBV2 to TRBJ2-5; perhaps TRBD1 as D (5 bases). The germline gives CDR1 SNHLY, CDR2 FYNNEI. CDR3 length: 16 amino acids. V was cut by 2 bases and J by 2 bases, with 15 bases left in between. The CDR3 reads CASSERRQKSQETQYF. The CDR3 DNA is TGTGCCAGCAGTGAAAGAAGACAGAAGAGTCAAGAGACCCAGTACTTC.

With regard to this clonotype: A read error may explain this, as a much larger clone is one base away. The chain links TRBV28 to TRBJ2-3, with TRBD2 as a possible D gene (6 bases). This CDR3 has 13 residues. V lost 5 bases and J 9 bases, leaving 15 bases between the germline ends. Germline CDR1 and CDR2: MDHEN and SYDVKM. The CDR3 DNA sequence: TGTGCCAGCAGTCCCATATCGGGGGACACGCAGTATTTT. Its translation is CASSPISGDTQYF.

J is TRBJ2-7 and V is TRBV7-9; possible D gene TRBD1, 6 bases. V lost 3 bases, J lost 5 bases, and 14 bases lay in between. This CDR3 is built from 14 residues. From germline, CDR1 is SEHNR and CDR2 FQNEAQ (reference sequence). The CDR3 loop reads CASSFARGFDEQYF. In DNA form, the CDR3 reads TGTGCCAGCAGCTTTGCCAGGGGCTTCGACGAGCAGTACTTC.

In its sample, this clonotype was seen many times. The chain carries TRBV6-2 or TRBV6-3 and TRBJ1-1; no clear D gene. The CDR3 contains 13 residues. CDR1 is MNHEY and CDR2 is SVGEGT in the germline V gene. The V end was cut by 6 bases, the J end by 2 bases, with 10 bases between. The CDR3 coding sequence is TGTGCCAGCAGCTGGACGGGAAACACTGAAGCTTTCTTT. Amino acid sequence: CASSWTGNTEAFF.

This clonotype has more than one count but fewer than ten. This chain connects TRBV2 to TRBJ2-3, with 10 bases that match TRBD2. Germline-derived CDR1 and CDR2 are SNHLY and FYNNEI. V was clipped by 4 bases and J by 2 bases; unmatched bases: 3. The CDR3 spans 15 residues. The CDR3 reads CASSAGTSVTDTQYF. CDR3 nucleotide sequence: TGTGCCAGCAGTGCCGGGACTAGCGTCACAGATACGCAGTATTTT.

This clonotype has just a few counts. The chain couples TRBV20-1 to TRBJ2-3; 13 nucleotides line up with TRBD2. This CDR3 region has 16 residues. The V segment lost 6 bases and the J segment 5 bases; nucleotides outside the gene matches: 11. Per the germline V gene, CDR1 is DFQATT and CDR2 is SNEGSKA (reference sequence). CDR3 loop: CSALGTSGGAEDTQYF. DNA of the CDR3: TGCAGTGCCCTGGGAACTAGCGGGGGGGCCGAAGATACGCAGTATTTT.

The gene calls are TRBV12-3 or TRBV12-4 and TRBJ1-6; D not resolved. This CDR3 is built from 14 residues. V lost 4 bases to trimming and J lost 9 bases, with 13 bases between them. In DNA, the CDR3 is TGTGCCAGCAGTTACCTGGGAGTCAGTTCACCCCTCCACTTT. Protein sequence: CASSYLGVSSPLHF.

The chain links TRBV6-5 to TRBJ2-1; TRBD2 matches at 13 bases. From germline, CDR1 is MNHEY and CDR2 SVGAGI. The V segment lost 2 bases and the J segment 6 bases; nucleotides outside the gene matches: 10. The CDR3 runs to 18 residues. The CDR3 is CASSYLGLAGTTSNEQFF. In DNA form, the CDR3 reads TGTGCCAGCAGTTACCTGGGACTAGCGGGGACGACCTCCAATGAGCAGTTCTTC.

The table lists this clonotype with many counts. The chain employs TRBV27 and TRBJ1-2; 9 nucleotides align to TRBD1. This CDR3 is built from 18 residues. CDR1 and CDR2 from the germline V gene are MNHEY and SMNVEV (reference sequence). V shed 1 base, J shed 3 bases, and the junction held 12 bases outside the gene matches. CDR3 protein: CASSLFPGTGRIDYGYTF. The CDR3 DNA reads as TGTGCCAGCAGTTTATTCCCCGGGACAGGGCGTATAGACTATGGCTACACCTTC.